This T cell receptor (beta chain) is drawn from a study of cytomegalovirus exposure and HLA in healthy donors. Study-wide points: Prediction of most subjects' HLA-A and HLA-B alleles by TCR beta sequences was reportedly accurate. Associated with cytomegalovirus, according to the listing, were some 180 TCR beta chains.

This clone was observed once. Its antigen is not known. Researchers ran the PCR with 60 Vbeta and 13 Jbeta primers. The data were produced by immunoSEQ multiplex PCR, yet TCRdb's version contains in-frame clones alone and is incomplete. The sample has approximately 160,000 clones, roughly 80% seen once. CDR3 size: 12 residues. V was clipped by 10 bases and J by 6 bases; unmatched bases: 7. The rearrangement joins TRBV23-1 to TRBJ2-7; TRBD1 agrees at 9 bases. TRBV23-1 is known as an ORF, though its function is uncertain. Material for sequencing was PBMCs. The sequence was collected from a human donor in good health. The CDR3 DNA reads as TGCGCCAATTCGGGACAGGGAAGCGAGCAGTACTTC. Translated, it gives CANSGQGSEQYF.